The present TCR beta chain was sequenced within a study of cytomegalovirus exposure and HLA in healthy donors. Broader study findings: Presence/absence analysis assumed near-uniform sequencing depth across donors. Reports indicate that TCR beta sequences accurately predicted the HLA-A and HLA-B alleles of most subjects.

J was trimmed by 3 bases and V by 10 bases; bases with no gene match: 5. The length of the CDR3 is 13 residues. Germline CDR1 SNHLY, CDR2 FYNNEI. Details on this clone: Its antigen is unknown.

The PCR employed 60 Vbeta primers together with 13 Jbeta primers. Profiled with immunoSEQ multiplex PCR; TCRdb holds only in-frame clones, not every one. This table has under 150,000 clones, 67% appearing once. Material for sequencing was PBMCs. The origin of this receptor is a man in his late teens or twenties in good health and CMV-seropositive. The chain has TRBV2 and TRBJ2-3, with TRBD1 matching over 9 bases. Here the CDR3 DNA reads TGTGCCATCCGGGACAGGGCTACAGATACGCAGTATTTT. It translates to CAIRDRATDTQYF.